This T cell receptor beta chain was retrieved from a study of T cells in narcolepsy (dated by TCRdb to 2017 to 2018). Study-level background: Patients with narcolepsy type 1 or type 2 (NT1, NT2) and healthy control donors were enrolled in the study. To look for autoreactive T cells in narcolepsy patients that target self-antigens of hypocretin neurons (hypocretin, TRIB2), the study used TCR Vbeta sequencing to follow clonotypes in blood and CSF. The research as a whole found: Patients and controls had similar numbers of sequenced blood memory CD4+ clonotypes, with averages of 38,000 to 50,000 in patients and 30,000 to 35,000 in controls. Plots that compared CSF and blood CD4+ T cell clonotypes from the same patient highlighted HCRT-specific and TRIB2-specific autoreactive clonotypes. Some blood memory CD4+ repertoires from patients and controls contained no sequences matching autoreactive T cell clones. Autoreactive clonotypes were reported to be detected serially in the blood of the same patients and of different patients, but not in the blood of healthy controls.

The protocol used for the library was the immunoSEQ multiplex PCR assay. Not all clones reach the TCRdb copy of this immuneACCESS table, which keeps in-frame sequences only. Checked studies attribute under half of the gap to unresolved V genes and leave the rest unexplained. Across this sample there are approximately 30,000 clones, with about 80% seen only once. Over 1% of the sample comes from the top ten. For TCR Vbeta sequencing, memory CD4+ T cells were sorted ex vivo from the peripheral blood of narcolepsy patients and healthy controls. About this clone itself: The antigen it binds to is not known. There are no base qualities to consult, and no much larger clone falls within one base.

CDR1 and CDR2, looked up from the germline V gene (reference sequence), are GTSNPN and SVGIG. The CDR3 spans 14 residues, from the cysteine through the phenylalanine. Left in the record is the CDR3 DNA by itself, 42 bases read in frame from the first base. V loses 4 bases of germline sequence and J loses 4 bases, and the interval between the two ends is 13 bases. Here the chain combines TRBV30 and TRBJ2-2, with TRBD2 as a weak D call on 6 bases. The sequenced material came from CD45RA- memory CD4+ T cells from PBMCs. Explained via the paper, the cell subset or site label denotes: memory T cells sorted ex vivo from peripheral blood. The clonotype comes from a human donor with narcolepsy. In nucleotides, the sequence is TGTGCCTGGACCTACCGGGACTTCACCGGGGAGCTGTTTTTT. It encodes CAWTYRDFTGELFF.